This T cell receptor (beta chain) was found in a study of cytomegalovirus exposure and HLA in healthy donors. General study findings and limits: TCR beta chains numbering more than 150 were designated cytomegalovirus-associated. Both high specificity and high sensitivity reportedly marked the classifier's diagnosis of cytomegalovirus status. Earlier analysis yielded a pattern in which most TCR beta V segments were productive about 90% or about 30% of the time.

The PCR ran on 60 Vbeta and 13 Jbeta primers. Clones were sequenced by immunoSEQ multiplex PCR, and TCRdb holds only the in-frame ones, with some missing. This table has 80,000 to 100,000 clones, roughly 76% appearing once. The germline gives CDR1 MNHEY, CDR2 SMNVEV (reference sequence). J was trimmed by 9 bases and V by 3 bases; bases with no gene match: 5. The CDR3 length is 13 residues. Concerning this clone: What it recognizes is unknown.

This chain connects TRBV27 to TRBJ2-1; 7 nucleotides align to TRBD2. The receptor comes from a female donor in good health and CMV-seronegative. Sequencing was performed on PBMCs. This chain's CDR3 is CASSFLAVGEQFF. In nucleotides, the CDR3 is TGTGCCAGCAGTTTCCTAGCGGTCGGTGAGCAGTTCTTC.